The TCR beta chain under discussion was sequenced for a study of shared clonotypes between healthy human individuals. Points from the study as a whole: Larger estimated richness was generally recorded for naive subsets relative to memory subsets. The sharing of 4.5% to 5.5% of naive CD4 clonotypes was seen across a handful of donors.

Each replicate PCR on the sorted subsets used approximately 180 ng DNA (around 30,000 T cell genomes). The data were produced by immunoSEQ multiplex PCR, yet TCRdb's version contains in-frame clones alone and is incomplete. The sample comprises a few million clones, roughly 92% of which are singletons, and roughly 0.15% rests with the top ten. The V and J ends lost 6 bases and 3 bases, in that order; junction bases with no gene match: 13. The germline V gene encodes CDR1 SEHNR and CDR2 FQNEAQ (reference sequence). The CDR3 is 17 residues long. Comments on this clone: Its antigen is as yet unknown.

This receptor was taken from a man between 18 and 35 years old in good health. The sequencing input was naive CD4+ T cells sorted from blood. Subset described: CD45RA+ positively selected. V gene TRBV7-9 combines with J gene TRBJ2-5, with TRBD1 identical over 10 bases. The DNA of the CDR3 is TGTGCCAGCAGTCCCCCGCGGTCCGGGACAGGGGAAGAGACCCAGTACTTC. It yields the protein CASSPPRSGTGEETQYF.